This TCR beta chain was recorded in a study of T cell repertoires in cytomegalovirus infection. Study background: Epitope selection comprised recently identified HLA-C-restricted CMV epitopes and well-studied HLA-B-restricted CMV epitopes. Both a matching HLA type and CMV infection were indicated by public TCR beta signatures. Study outcomes and limitations: In two of eight donors, the top clonotype was HLA-C-restricted CMV-specific.

TCRdb reprocessed the reads via MiXCR and lists one record per CDR3 protein. The sample has roughly 860,000 distinct CDR3 sequences; approximately 29% are singletons. Details on this clonotype: Its antigen is still unknown.

The CDR3 length is 18 residues. J lost 0 bases, V lost 1 base, and 4 bases had no gene match. Per germline, CDR1 LGHDT and CDR2 YNNKEL (reference sequence). This TCR was recovered from a human donor in good health (CMV status not recorded). Some clones in this sample may be carry-over from other donors' samples. The chain joins TRBV3-1 to TRBJ2-1; 12 bases are a match to TRBD2. The sequencing here drew on cultured CD8+ T cells from PBMCs, taken from culture after CMV antigen stimulation. The chain's CDR3 is CASSQALAGGSSYNEQFF. The CDR3 region has the DNA TGTGCCAGCAGCCAAGCTCTAGCGGGGGGGAGCTCCTACAATGAGCAGTTCTTC.